This T cell receptor (beta chain) appears in the sequencing data of a study of cytomegalovirus exposure and HLA in healthy donors. Looking at the study overall: The same platform used for the 666 first-cohort repertoires was also used for the approximately 120 validation repertoires, as a later analysis reported.

Points from the study as a whole: TCR beta chains numbering more than 150 were designated cytomegalovirus-associated. That first-cohort TCR clusters tended to co-occur in the 95 to 150 validation repertoires was found in a later analysis.

Clones were sequenced by immunoSEQ multiplex PCR, and TCRdb holds only the in-frame ones, with some missing. In the table there are some 150,000 clones, around 90% of which are singletons. J gave up 2 bases and V 4 bases, and 9 bases lay outside the gene matches. Germline CDR1 SGHRS, CDR2 YFSETQ. The CDR3 totals 17 residues. As for this clone: The antigen is not known.

The origin of this receptor is a man between 18 and 29 years old in good health and CMV-seronegative. The chain has TRBV5-1 and TRBJ2-3, with TRBD1 matching over 11 bases. Sequences were obtained from PBMCs. The CDR3 here is CASSAGTGGDYTDTQYF. The CDR3 region has the DNA TGCGCCAGCAGCGCCGGGACAGGGGGTGACTACACAGATACGCAGTATTTT.